The clone carrying this T cell receptor (beta chain) was picked up a small number of times. The target antigen is unknown. With duration under 3 months, ophthalmopathy was active: Clinical Activity Score at least 3, NOSPECS at least 4. This sample is part of a study of T cells in Graves' hyperthyroidism and ophthalmopathy. Study-level results: With a median lead of approximately 6.4 months before onset, the model predicted ophthalmopathy.

Researchers took RNA transcripts and amplified the TCR beta CDR3 regions from them. HTBI primers were the set used in a first-round RT-PCR of the TCR CDR3. Using its own MiXCR run on the multiplex PCR reads, TCRdb lists one record per CDR3 protein. The sample lists hundreds of thousands of distinct CDR3 sequences, roughly a fifth occurring once. This CDR3 region has 15 residues. Germline loops: CDR1 DFQATT, CDR2 SNEGSKA (reference sequence). The V and J ends lost 4 bases and 4 bases, in that order; junction bases with no gene match: 11. Sequenced input: blood. V usage is TRBV20-1 and J usage is TRBJ2-7, with 9 bases lining up with TRBD2. The TCR was taken from a man over 45 with Graves' ophthalmopathy. The CDR3 DNA reads as TGCAGTGCTAATCCCTCTGCGGGAGGGGAGTACGAGCAGTACTTC. Amino acids: CSANPSAGGEYEQYF.